This section outlines one TCR beta chain sequence together with its context. This specimen belongs to a study of blood T cell repertoires in COVID-19. Looking at the study overall: Samples representing acute and convalescent COVID-19 were sourced from the United States, Italy and Spain.

As originally analysed: It was from reference gene primer amplification that nucleated cell counts were estimated. Generated by immunoSEQ multiplex PCR, the TCRdb table keeps only in-frame clones and is missing some. V and J calls and clone size follow that table, whereas D and trimming were derived from the DNA. The data hold roughly 150,000 clones, with under 85% observed a single time. The CDR3 is 16 amino acids. Looked up from germline, CDR1 is SGHTS and CDR2 is YDEGEE. V was cut by 4 bases and J by 8 bases, with 22 bases left in between. This TCR was sampled from a man aged 50 to 59 with active or convalescent COVID-19. This chain links TRBV5-8 with TRBJ2-1, with a weak D call TRBD1 (6 bases). Input material: peripheral blood. The CDR3 protein is CASSRLDPGAGDEQFF. The DNA for the CDR3 is TGTGCCAGCAGCCGGCTAGACCCAGGGGCTGGGGATGAGCAGTTCTTC. Full variable domain (remainder filled in from reference TRBV5-8 and TRBJ2-1): EAGVTQSPTHLIKTRGQQATLRCSPISGHTSVYWYQQALGLGLQFLLWYDEGEERNRGNFPPRFSGRQFPNYSSELNVNALELEDSALYLCASSRLDPGAGDEQFFGPGTRLTVL.